Presented here are 20 T cell receptor beta chains from one specimen sequenced in a study of cytomegalovirus exposure and HLA in healthy donors. This PCR relied on a set of 60 Vbeta primers and 13 Jbeta primers. Generated by immunoSEQ multiplex PCR, the TCRdb table keeps only in-frame clones and is missing some. This sample carries approximately 97,000 clones, 70% to 90% of them seen once, and the ten largest clones take about 2.5%. The sequenced sample consisted of PBMCs. These receptors were obtained from a man aged 35-49 years in good health and CMV-seronegative.

The V gene is TRBV30, the J gene TRBJ2-5, with D maybe TRBD2 (6 bases). V was trimmed by 2 bases and J by 9 bases, leaving 16 bases between them. The CDR3 has 13 residues. The germline CDR1 and CDR2 sequences are GTSNPN and SVGIG (reference sequence). DNA of the CDR3: TGTGCCTGGAGTTTTGGCGGGGTGGGCCCCCAGTACTTC. It codes for CAWSFGGVGPQYF.

V and J are TRBV5-1 and TRBJ1-1; D not resolved. V lost 4 bases and J 3 bases, leaving 4 bases between the germline ends. CDR3 length: 11 amino acids. Germline V gene data show CDR1 as SGHRS and CDR2 as YFSETQ. The CDR3 loop reads CASSLDTEAFF. CDR3 in DNA: TGCGCCAGCAGCCTAGACACTGAAGCTTTCTTT.

The CDR3 sequence is CASSPDRLNIQYF. In DNA form, the CDR3 reads TGTGCCAGTAGTCCCGACAGGTTAAACATTCAGTACTTC. The chain joins TRBV19 to TRBJ2-4, with D possibly being TRBD1 (6 bases). CDR1 and CDR2 (germline): LNHDA, SQIVND (reference sequence). Deletions cut 5 bases from V and 6 bases from J, with 11 bases between. There are 13 residues in the CDR3.

The chain recombines TRBV6-1 with TRBJ1-1; maybe TRBD1 (6 bases). Germline assignment: CDR1 MNHNS and CDR2 SASEGT. V was trimmed by 10 bases and J by 4 bases, leaving 22 bases between them. This CDR3 is 15 amino acids long. This chain's CDR3 is CATRGWGRGSTEAFF. CDR3 coding DNA: TGTGCCACCCGGGGATGGGGGCGCGGGAGCACTGAAGCTTTCTTT.

This chain uses TRBV7-3 with TRBJ1-5; 9 nucleotides line up with TRBD1. CDR3 length equals 13 residues. V gave up 3 bases and J gave up 6 bases; unmatched junction bases: 0. Germline V CDR1 and CDR2: SGHTA, FQGTGA. This CDR3 is CASSLGQGQPQHF. CDR3 bases: TGTGCCAGCAGCTTGGGACAGGGTCAGCCCCAGCATTTT.

This clone was picked up a small number of times. V and J are TRBV29-1 and TRBJ1-1; TRBD1 matches at 8 bases. Losses at the gene ends were 7 bases for V and 11 bases for J; bases not matched to a gene: 12. Germline lookup yields CDR1 SQVTM and CDR2 ANQGSEA. The CDR3 contains 12 residues. Here the CDR3 reads CSARTGHLEAFF. As DNA, the CDR3 is TGCAGCGCCCGGACAGGGCACTTGGAGGCTTTCTTT.

This sequence joins TRBV7-3 and TRBJ2-5; 8 bases align to TRBD2. Trimming at V came to 5 bases and at J to 4 bases, leaving 9 bases not matched to a gene. CDR1 is SGHTA and CDR2 is FQGTGA in the germline V gene. This CDR3 spans 15 amino acids. CDR3 nucleotide sequence: TGTGCCAGCAGCCCGAGTCCCCGGGGGGGAGAGACCCAGTACTTC. It yields the protein CASSPSPRGGETQYF.

This clone was seen once. The chain combines TRBV7-2 with TRBJ2-3; 14 bases agree with TRBD2. Germline-derived CDR1 and CDR2 are SGHTA and FQGNSA. Trimming took 3 bases from V and 6 from J; bases not matched to a gene: 5. The CDR3 totals 16 residues. For the CDR3, the DNA is TGTGCCAGCAGCTTCAGACTAGCGGGGGGGGTCGATACGCAGTATTTT. Translated, it gives CASSFRLAGGVDTQYF.

The chain joins TRBV9 to TRBJ2-2; no reliable D call. The CDR3 spans 14 residues. Germline V lookup: CDR1 SGDLS, CDR2 YYNGEE. The germline V and J ends were trimmed by 2 bases and 3 bases, with 8 bases remaining between them. CDR3 nucleotide sequence: TGTGCCAGCAGCGTTGGCGGTGACACCGGGGAGCTGTTTTTT. Its protein product is CASSVGGDTGELFF.

This clone was picked up one time. The rearrangement uses TRBV2 and TRBJ2-7, with a possible D match to TRBD1 (6 bases). V lost 6 bases and J lost 3, with 12 bases in between. From germline, CDR1 is SNHLY and CDR2 FYNNEI. CDR3 length: 13 residues. CDR3 amino acids: CASRGQGFYEQYF. CDR3 bases: TGTGCCAGCAGAGGCCAGGGGTTCTACGAGCAGTACTTC. The entire variable domain, with the rest obtained from reference TRBV2 and TRBJ2-7, is as follows: EPEVTQTPSHQVTQMGQEVILRCVPISNHLYFYWYRQILGQKVEFLVSFYNNEISEKSEIFDDQFSVERPDGSNFTLKIRSTKLEDSAMYFCASRGQGFYEQYFGPGTRLTVT.

This clone showed up just once. The chain combines TRBV7-9 with TRBJ1-1; the D is unclear. The CDR3 totals 14 residues. Germline assignment: CDR1 SEHNR and CDR2 FQNEAQ (reference sequence). V was trimmed by 6 bases and J by 3 bases, leaving 14 bases between them. The CDR3 loop reads CASSNPPSDTEAFF. Here the CDR3 DNA reads TGTGCCAGCAGTAACCCCCCCAGTGACACTGAAGCTTTCTTT.

The gene calls are TRBV7-8 and TRBJ1-1; no reliable D call. V lost 2 bases and J 6 bases, leaving 13 bases between the germline ends. From germline, CDR1 is SGHVS and CDR2 FQNEAQ. The CDR3 spans 14 residues. In DNA, the CDR3 is TGTGCCAGCAGCTTATTGAGGGAATCCGCTGAAGCTTTCTTT. Amino acids: CASSLLRESAEAFF.

V and J are TRBV5-1 and TRBJ2-7; TRBD1 aligns across 8 bases. Germline V gene data show CDR1 as SGHRS and CDR2 as YFSETQ. V was clipped by 3 bases and J by 5 bases; unmatched bases: 13. The CDR3 contains 16 residues. The CDR3 nucleotides read TGCGCCAGCAGCTCACCAAACCAGGGGGCGATCCACGAGCAGTACTTC. This sequence encodes CASSSPNQGAIHEQYF.

The chain recombines TRBV10-3 with TRBJ2-4; 15 bases line up with TRBD2. The CDR3 is made up of 20 amino acids. Germline loops: CDR1 ENHRY, CDR2 SYGVKD. J lost 1 base, V lost 3 bases, and 10 bases had no gene match. Here the CDR3 DNA reads TGTGCCATCAGTGAAATCTTCGGGACTAGCGGGGGGCGGGCCAAAAACATTCAGTACTTC. It translates to CAISEIFGTSGGRAKNIQYF.

The rearrangement links TRBV2 to TRBJ1-2, with TRBD1 as a possible D gene (6 bases). The V gene's germline CDR1 is SNHLY and CDR2 FYNNEI. The CDR3 length is 14 residues. V was trimmed by 6 bases and J by 7 bases, leaving 18 bases between them. This chain's CDR3 is CASSVNRDARGYTF. CDR3 bases: TGTGCCAGCAGCGTAAACAGGGATGCGCGTGGCTACACCTTC.

This clone came up a few times. The chain uses TRBV7-3 and TRBJ2-7, with D possibly being TRBD2 (7 bases). V lost 1 base, J lost 4 bases, and 14 bases lay in between. Germline loops: CDR1 SGHTA, CDR2 FQGTGA. This CDR3 has 15 amino acids. The CDR3 is CASSLIVGGRYEQYF. In nucleotides, the CDR3 is TGTGCCAGCAGCTTAATCGTCGGGGGGCGATACGAGCAGTACTTC.

This clone is labeled medium-sized. The chain employs TRBV2 and TRBJ1-1; no clear D gene. The CDR3 sequence is 14 residues long. V gave up 7 bases and J gave up 1 base, with 13 bases separating them. The germline CDR1 and CDR2 sequences are SNHLY and FYNNEI. CDR3 sequence reads: CASKRGSQNTEAFF. The CDR3 coding sequence is TGTGCCAGCAAAAGAGGTTCTCAGAACACTGAAGCTTTCTTT.

The V and J genes are TRBV9 and TRBJ1-2, with 9 nucleotides matching TRBD1. J lost 1 base, V lost 3 bases, and 10 bases had no gene match. Germline V gene lookup returns CDR1 SGDLS and CDR2 YYNGEE. This CDR3 has 17 amino acids. Here the CDR3 reads CASSAGNRGQVNYGYTF. The CDR3 coding sequence is TGTGCCAGCAGCGCCGGGAACAGGGGGCAAGTTAACTATGGCTACACCTTC.

The gene calls are TRBV29-1 and TRBJ2-2; D not resolved. The V gene's germline CDR1 is SQVTM and CDR2 ANQGSEA. V shed 3 bases and J shed 0 bases, with 14 bases lying between them. This CDR3 is built from 16 residues. The CDR3 DNA is TGCAGCGTTGATCCGGCGGATGCTGCGAACACCGGGGAGCTGTTTTTT. Protein product: CSVDPADAANTGELFF.

This clone was seen more than once but under ten times. The gene calls are TRBV19 and TRBJ1-4, with no clear D. The CDR3 has 16 amino acids. CDR1 and CDR2 (germline): LNHDA, SQIVND (reference sequence). V was trimmed by 2 bases and J by 8 bases, leaving 18 bases between them. In DNA form, the CDR3 reads TGTGCCAGTAGTATAATTCGGGGAGGCGCCCGGGAAAAACTGTTTTTT. It codes for CASSIIRGGAREKLFF.